This T cell receptor (beta chain) was sequenced during a study of OX40 agonist ivuxolimab in advanced cancers. Study-level background: Ivuxolimab, which targeted the costimulatory receptor OX40 (CD134), was an agonistic, fully human IgG2 monoclonal antibody. Intravenous ivuxolimab was administered to patients every 2 weeks at six dose levels: 0.01, 0.1, 0.3, 1.5, 3 and 10 mg/kg. Of the roughly 50 dose-escalation patients, hepatocellular carcinoma was present in approximately 20, melanoma in around 15, renal cell carcinoma in 9 and head and neck cancer in 9. In the dose-escalation cohort, 75% to 90% of patients were male, and the mean age was around 60 years with a range of about 23 to 79. Prior anti-PD-1, anti-PD-L1 or anti-CTLA-4 therapy was permitted, and checkpoint inhibitors had been received by around 40% of dose-escalation patients. Partial responses were achieved by three dose-escalation patients, of whom one had hepatocellular carcinoma and two had cutaneous melanoma. Peripheral TCRbeta sequencing aimed to test whether ivuxolimab altered TCR sequence diversity and caused clonal T-cell expansion. The paper describes the monotherapy dose-escalation part (N ≈ 51 patients) of the phase I trial of ivuxolimab. Study-wide conclusions, independent of this receptor: At doses from 0.1 to 3.0 mg/kg, clonal expansion was seen in both CD4+ and CD8+ blood T cells between baseline and week 6. In partial responders in the 0.1-3.0 mg/kg groups, normalized peripheral clonal expansion was found to be among the lowest, especially among CD8+ T cells. The antigen specificity of the peripheral T cells that underwent clonal expansion was not determined. Low levels of normalized T-cell clonal expansion were also seen in some patients who did not respond. After ivuxolimab, CD8+ T cells had more expanded clones than CD4+ T cells on average.

V is cut by 0 bases and J by 9 bases, and the space between the germline ends is 12 bases. For CDR1 and CDR2, the germline V gene lists LGHNA and YSLEER. The CDR3 spans 15 residues, from the cysteine through the phenylalanine. Just the 45-base CDR3 DNA is kept, in frame starting at base 1. Genomic DNA was extracted from sorted cells for sequencing of the TCRbeta CDR3 region. TCRbeta CDR3 regions were sequenced using the immunoSEQ Assay. As stored in TCRdb, this immuneACCESS dataset retains in-frame rearrangements with V and J assigned. A fraction of the clones does not appear; measured against another copy, unresolved V genes explain less than half of the discrepancy, and the remainder lacks a known reason. The sample table records 74,000 or so clones; around 85% of these occur just once. The biggest ten clones account for roughly 2.3% of the sample. The trial excluded patients who had a history of autoimmune disease or who were on systemic immunosuppression. Peripheral blood for TCR sequencing was drawn from every dose cohort at baseline, at cycle 4 day 1 and at cycle 7 day 1. The samples were taken from a phase I, first-in-human, multicenter, open-label dose-escalation trial of ivuxolimab. Adults with locally advanced or metastatic melanoma, renal cell, hepatocellular, or head and neck squamous cell carcinoma were enrolled in the trial. Before TCR sequencing, CD4+ T cells and CD8+ T cells from peripheral blood were sorted into separate populations.

Comment on this clone: It lacks a known antigen. Base qualities are not recorded, but no much larger clone differs from it by a single base.

This TCR came from an adult with an advanced solid tumor such as melanoma, head and neck, liver or kidney cancer. Sequencing was performed on CD4+ or CD8+ T cells sorted from blood, taken in a trial of the OX40 agonist ivuxolimab. The chain was built from TRBV4-3 and TRBJ1-6, with TRBD1 perhaps the D gene, on 6 matching bases. In nucleotides, the sequence is TGCGCCAGCAGCCAAGAGCCAGGGGTAGGTTCACCCCTCCACTTT. Its protein product is CASSQEPGVGSPLHF.